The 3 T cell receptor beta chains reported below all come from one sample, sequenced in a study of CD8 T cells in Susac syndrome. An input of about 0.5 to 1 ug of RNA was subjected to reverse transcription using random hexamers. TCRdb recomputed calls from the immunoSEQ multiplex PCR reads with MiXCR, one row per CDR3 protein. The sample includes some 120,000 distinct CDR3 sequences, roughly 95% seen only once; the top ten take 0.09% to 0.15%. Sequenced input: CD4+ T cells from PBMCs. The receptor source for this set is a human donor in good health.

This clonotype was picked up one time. CDR3 in amino acids: CASSLGHGETQYF. The CDR3 DNA reads as TGCGCCAGCAGCTTGGGGCACGGGGAGACCCAGTACTTC. V gene TRBV5-1 combines with J gene TRBJ2-5; D not resolved. Germline-derived CDR1 and CDR2 are SGHRS and YFSETQ. V was pared by 0 bases and J by 5 bases, with 8 bases between. The CDR3 has 13 amino acids. The entire variable domain, with the rest obtained from reference TRBV5-1 and TRBJ2-5, is as follows: KAGVTQTPRYLIKTRGQQVTLSCSPISGHRSVSWYQQTPGQGLQFLFEYFSETQRNKGNFPGRFSGRQFSNSRSEMNVSTLELGDSALYLCASSLGHGETQYFGPGTRLLVL.

The CDR3 nucleotides read TGTGCCAGCTCACCACCAGGGGACAACACTGAAGCTTTCTTT. Its protein product is CASSPPGDNTEAFF. V usage is TRBV18 and J usage is TRBJ1-1; TRBD1 might be the D (5 bases). Germline V lookup: CDR1 KGHSH, CDR2 LQKENI. Trimming left V 0 bases short and J 2 bases short, with 7 bases between. This CDR3 is built from 14 residues. The full variable domain, its missing parts supplied by reference TRBV18 and TRBJ1-1, is NAGVMQNPRHLVRRRGQEARLRCSPMKGHSHVYWYRQLPEEGLKFMVYLQKENIIDESGMPKERFSAEFPKEGPSILRIQQVVRGDSAAYFCASSPPGDNTEAFFGQGTRLTVV.

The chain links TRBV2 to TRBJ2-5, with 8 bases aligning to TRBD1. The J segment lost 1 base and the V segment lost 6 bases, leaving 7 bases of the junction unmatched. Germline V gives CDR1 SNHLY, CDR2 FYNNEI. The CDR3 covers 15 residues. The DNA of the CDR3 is TGTGCCAGCAGAGAGACAGGGGTGATCCAAGAGACCCAGTACTTC. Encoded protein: CASRETGVIQETQYF.